This entry lists 10 T cell receptor beta chains sequenced from one sample in a study of blood T cell repertoires in COVID-19. Sequencing used immunoSEQ multiplex PCR; TCRdb keeps in-frame clones, though not all of them. The data contain 200,000 to 250,000 clones, around 92% of them singletons. The sequenced sample was peripheral blood. Receptor source: a man aged 25 to 45 with acute or convalescent COVID-19.

This chain connects TRBV24-1 to TRBJ1-5, with TRBD1 identical over 7 bases. The CDR3 is 15 residues long. Germline V gives CDR1 KGHDR, CDR2 SFDVKD. J lost 0 bases, V lost 9 bases, and 7 bases had no gene match. CDR3 nucleotide sequence: TGTGCCACCCGGACAGGAATGTTTAGCAATCAGCCCCAGCATTTT. Protein: CATRTGMFSNQPQHF.

This clone was recorded only once. This sequence joins TRBV19 and TRBJ1-1; 9 bases align to TRBD1. There are 14 residues in the CDR3. The ends lost 6 bases at V and 4 bases at J; junction bases unmatched: 6. The germline gives CDR1 LNHDA, CDR2 SQIVND (reference sequence). In nucleotides, the CDR3 is TGTGCCAGTAGCAAACAGGGGGCGATCACTGAAGCTTTCTTT. Translation: CASSKQGAITEAFF.

This clone is a singleton in its sample. The chain employs TRBV4-1 and TRBJ2-7, with 8 bases identical to TRBD2. Germline CDR1 and CDR2: MGHRA and YSYEKL. The J segment lost 6 bases and the V segment lost 4 bases, leaving 8 bases of the junction unmatched. The CDR3 consists of 14 residues. CDR3 sequence (DNA): TGCGCCAGCAGCCCAGGACTAGCAAAATTCGAGCAGTACTTC. This encodes CASSPGLAKFEQYF.

The chain has TRBV10-3 and TRBJ1-1; 9 bases are shared with TRBD1. Germline CDR1 and CDR2: ENHRY and SYGVKD. There are 15 residues in the CDR3. Germline trimming cut 4 bases from V and 5 bases from J; bases unmatched to any gene: 8. The chain's CDR3 is CAISGTGVGMTEAFF. Written as DNA, the CDR3 is TGTGCCATCAGTGGGACAGGGGTCGGAATGACTGAAGCTTTCTTT.

V is TRBV15 and J is TRBJ2-1; 7 nucleotides agree with TRBD2. This CDR3 comprises 11 residues. Germline V gives CDR1 LNHNV, CDR2 YYDKDF (reference sequence). V dropped 6 bases and J dropped 9; count of bases not matched to a gene: 2. CDR3 sequence: CATRSGIEQFF. CDR3 DNA: TGTGCCACCAGGAGCGGGATTGAGCAGTTCTTC.

This clone has more than one count but fewer than ten. V usage is TRBV7-9 and J usage is TRBJ1-1; D ambiguous. Germline CDR1 and CDR2: SEHNR and FQNEAQ (reference sequence). The germline V and J ends were trimmed by 1 base and 10 bases, with 13 bases remaining between them. There are 13 residues in the CDR3. The CDR3 protein is CASSLDSGSRAFF. CDR3 coding DNA: TGTGCCAGCAGCTTAGACTCAGGCTCCCGAGCTTTCTTT.

The V and J genes are TRBV27 and TRBJ1-5; TRBD1 is a possible D gene (5 bases). Germline-derived CDR1 and CDR2 are MNHEY and SMNVEV (reference sequence). Trimming left V 6 bases short and J 3 bases short, with 12 bases between. This CDR3 comprises 14 residues. Written as DNA, the CDR3 is TGTGCCAGCAGGGGGGGAATAGTCAATCAGCCCCAGCATTTT. Its protein is CASRGGIVNQPQHF.

J is TRBJ2-2 and V is TRBV10-2; unclear D gene. This CDR3 spans 13 amino acids. Between the trimmed V and J ends, which lost 7 bases and 6 bases, there was a span of 12 bases. Germline V gene sequence: CDR1 WSHSY, CDR2 SAAADI. Written as DNA, the CDR3 is TGCGCCAGCACAAATCAAGCTCCCGGGGAGCTGTTTTTT. Its protein product is CASTNQAPGELFF.

This clone has a handful of counts. This sequence joins TRBV29-1 and TRBJ2-1; 8 bases map to TRBD1. Per germline, CDR1 SQVTM and CDR2 ANQGSEA. Trimming at V came to 5 bases and at J to 7 bases, leaving 4 bases not matched to a gene. This CDR3 spans 12 amino acids. For the CDR3, the DNA is TGCAGCGTTCGGACAGGGTGGAATGAGCAGTTCTTC. This codes for CSVRTGWNEQFF.

This chain links TRBV30 with TRBJ2-1; weak D call: TRBD2 (5 bases). This CDR3 region has 17 residues. Germline V gene sequence: CDR1 GTSNPN, CDR2 SVGIG (reference sequence). V lost 1 base to trimming and J lost 3 bases, with 19 bases between them. This CDR3 is CAWSGEVPGRGYNEQFF. CDR3 nucleotide sequence: TGTGCCTGGAGTGGTGAGGTCCCAGGTCGGGGCTACAATGAGCAGTTCTTC.